This T cell receptor (beta chain) was recorded in a study of OX40 agonist ivuxolimab in advanced cancers. Notes on the study in general: Low normalized clonal expansion also occurred in some nonresponding patients. Among the least clonally expanded were partial responders at 0.1-3.0 mg/kg.

With regard to this clone: As yet, its antigen is unknown.

V lost 4 bases and J lost 5; bases outside the gene matches: 6. The CDR3 runs 14 residues. Germline CDR1 and CDR2: SGHNT and YYREEE (reference sequence). The assay was immunoSEQ multiplex PCR, and TCRdb's table has in-frame clones only and misses some. The repertoire holds 82,000 or so clones, with over 85% as singletons. Patients who had autoimmune disease history or got systemic immunosuppression were left out. The sequence was obtained from an adult with an advanced solid tumor such as melanoma, head and neck, liver or kidney cancer. This rearrangement joins TRBV5-4 to TRBJ1-1; 9 nucleotides line up with TRBD1. The sample in question was CD4+ or CD8+ T cells sorted from blood, obtained in a trial of the OX40 agonist ivuxolimab. The CDR3 sequence is CASSGGQGRTEAFF. The CDR3 region has the DNA TGTGCCAGCAGCGGGGGACAGGGACGAACTGAAGCTTTCTTT.